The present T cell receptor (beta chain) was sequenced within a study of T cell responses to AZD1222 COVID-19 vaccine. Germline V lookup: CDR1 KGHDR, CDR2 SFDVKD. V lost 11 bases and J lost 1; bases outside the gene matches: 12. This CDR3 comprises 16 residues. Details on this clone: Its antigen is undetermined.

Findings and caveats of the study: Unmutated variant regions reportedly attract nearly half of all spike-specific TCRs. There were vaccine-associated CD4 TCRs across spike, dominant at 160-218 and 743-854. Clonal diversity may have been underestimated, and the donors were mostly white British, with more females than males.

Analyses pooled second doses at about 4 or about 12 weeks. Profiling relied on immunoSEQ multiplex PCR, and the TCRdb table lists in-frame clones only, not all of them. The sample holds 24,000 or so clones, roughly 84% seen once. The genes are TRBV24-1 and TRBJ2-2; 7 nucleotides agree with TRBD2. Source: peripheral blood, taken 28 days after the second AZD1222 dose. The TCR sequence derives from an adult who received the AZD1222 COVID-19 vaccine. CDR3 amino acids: CAIELAGAGNTGELFF. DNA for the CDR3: TGTGCCATAGAATTAGCGGGCGCGGGGAACACCGGGGAGCTGTTTTTT.